This T cell receptor beta chain is drawn from a study of T cells in Graves' hyperthyroidism and ophthalmopathy. RNA transcripts provided the source from which TCR beta CDR3 regions were amplified. A set of HTBI primers served as the primers for a first-round RT-PCR of the TCR CDR3. In TCRdb, the multiplex PCR reads were re-called with MiXCR into one record per CDR3 protein. The sample includes 300,000 or so distinct CDR3 sequences, roughly 17% of them seen just once. V lost 4 bases to trimming and J lost 0 bases, with 7 bases between them. This CDR3 region has 13 residues. Only a few counts were recorded for this clonotype. Stable disease denoted Graves' hyperthyroidism without ophthalmopathy progression within 18 months.

This receptor was obtained from a man between 25 and 39 years old with Graves' hyperthyroidism. Sequencing was performed on blood. V usage is TRBV12-3 or TRBV12-4 and J usage is TRBJ2-7; D is uncertain. This CDR3 reads CASSSESSYEQYF. The CDR3 DNA reads TGTGCCAGCAGTTCAGAAAGCTCCTACGAGCAGTACTTC.